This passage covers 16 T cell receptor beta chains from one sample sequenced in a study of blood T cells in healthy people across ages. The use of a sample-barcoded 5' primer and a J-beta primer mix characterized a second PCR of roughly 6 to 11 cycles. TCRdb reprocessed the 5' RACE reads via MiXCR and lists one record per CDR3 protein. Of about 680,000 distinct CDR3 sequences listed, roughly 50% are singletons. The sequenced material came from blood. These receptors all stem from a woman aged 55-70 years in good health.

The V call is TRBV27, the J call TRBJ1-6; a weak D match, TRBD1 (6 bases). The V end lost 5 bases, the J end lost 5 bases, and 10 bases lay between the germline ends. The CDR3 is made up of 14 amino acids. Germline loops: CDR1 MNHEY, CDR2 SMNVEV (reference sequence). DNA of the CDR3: TGTGCCAGCAGTCCCCACAGGGATAATTCACCCCTCCACTTT. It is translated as CASSPHRDNSPLHF.

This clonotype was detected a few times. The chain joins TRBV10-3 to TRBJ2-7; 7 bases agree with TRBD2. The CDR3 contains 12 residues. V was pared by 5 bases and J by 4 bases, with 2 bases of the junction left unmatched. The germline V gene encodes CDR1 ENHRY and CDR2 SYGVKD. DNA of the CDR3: TGTGCCATCAGTCCGGGGGGTTACGAGCAGTACTTC. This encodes CAISPGGYEQYF.

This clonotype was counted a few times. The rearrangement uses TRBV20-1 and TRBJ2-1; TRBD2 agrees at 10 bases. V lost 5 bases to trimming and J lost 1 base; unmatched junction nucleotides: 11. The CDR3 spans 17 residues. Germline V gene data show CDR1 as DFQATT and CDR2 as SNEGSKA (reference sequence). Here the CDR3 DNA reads TGCAGTGCTTCCCACCGCGGGACTAGCGCATCCTACAATGAGCAGTTCTTC. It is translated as CSASHRGTSASYNEQFF.

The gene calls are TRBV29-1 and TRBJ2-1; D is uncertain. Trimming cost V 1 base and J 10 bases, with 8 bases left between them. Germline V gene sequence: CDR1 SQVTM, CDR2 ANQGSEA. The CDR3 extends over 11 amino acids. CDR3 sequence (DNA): TGCAGCGTTGAAGGCAACAGAGAGCAGTTCTTC. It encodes CSVEGNREQFF.

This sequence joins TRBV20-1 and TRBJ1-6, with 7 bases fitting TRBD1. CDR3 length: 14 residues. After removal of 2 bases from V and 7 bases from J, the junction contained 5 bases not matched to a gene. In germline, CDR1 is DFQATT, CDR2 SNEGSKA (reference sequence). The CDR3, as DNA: TGCAGTGCTAGATTGGGACAGATCAATTCACCCCTCCACTTT. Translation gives CSARLGQINSPLHF.

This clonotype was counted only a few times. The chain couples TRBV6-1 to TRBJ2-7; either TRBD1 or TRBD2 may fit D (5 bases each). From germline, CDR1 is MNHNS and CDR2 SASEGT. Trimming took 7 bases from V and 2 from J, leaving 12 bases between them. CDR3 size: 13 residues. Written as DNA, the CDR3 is TGTGCCAGCATCGACTGGGGGACCTACGAGCAGTACTTC. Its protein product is CASIDWGTYEQYF.

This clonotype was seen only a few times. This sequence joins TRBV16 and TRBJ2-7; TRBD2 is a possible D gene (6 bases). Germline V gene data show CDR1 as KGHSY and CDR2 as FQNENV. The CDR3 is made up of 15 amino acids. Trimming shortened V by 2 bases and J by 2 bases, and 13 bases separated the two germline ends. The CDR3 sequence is CASSQPAGSAYEQYF. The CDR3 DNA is TGTGCCAGCAGCCAACCCGCCGGGAGTGCCTACGAGCAGTACTTC.

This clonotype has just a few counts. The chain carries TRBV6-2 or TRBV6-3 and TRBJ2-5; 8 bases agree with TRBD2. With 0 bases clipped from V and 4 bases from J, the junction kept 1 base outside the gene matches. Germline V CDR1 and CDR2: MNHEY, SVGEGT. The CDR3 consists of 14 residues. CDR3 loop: CASSYSAGGETQYF. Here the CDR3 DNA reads TGTGCCAGCAGTTACTCGGCGGGAGGAGAGACCCAGTACTTC.

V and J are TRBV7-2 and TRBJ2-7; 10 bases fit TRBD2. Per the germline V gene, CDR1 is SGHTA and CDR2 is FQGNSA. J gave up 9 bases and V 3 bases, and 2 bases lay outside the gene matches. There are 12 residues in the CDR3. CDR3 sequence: CASSLSSGRQYF. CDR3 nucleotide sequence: TGTGCCAGCAGCTTGTCTAGCGGGAGGCAGTACTTC.

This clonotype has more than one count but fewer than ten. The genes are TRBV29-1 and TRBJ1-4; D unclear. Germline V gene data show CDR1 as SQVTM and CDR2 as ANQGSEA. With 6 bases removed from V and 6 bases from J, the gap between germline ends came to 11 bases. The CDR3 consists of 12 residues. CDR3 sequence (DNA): TGCAGCGTGGGAAGGTTGGATGAAAAACTGTTTTTT. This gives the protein CSVGRLDEKLFF.

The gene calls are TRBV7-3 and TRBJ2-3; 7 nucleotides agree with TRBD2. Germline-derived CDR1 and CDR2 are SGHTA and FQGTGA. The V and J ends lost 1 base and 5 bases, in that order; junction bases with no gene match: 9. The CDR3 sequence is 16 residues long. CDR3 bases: TGTGCCAGCAGCTTAAGGTCGGGAGGCCCAGTAGATACGCAGTATTTT. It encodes CASSLRSGGPVDTQYF. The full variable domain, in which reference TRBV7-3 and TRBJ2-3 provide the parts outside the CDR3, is GAGVSQTPSNKVTEKGKYVELRCDPISGHTALYWYRQSLGQGPEFLIYFQGTGAADDSGLPNDRFFAVRPEGSVSTLKIQRTERGDSAVYLCASSLRSGGPVDTQYFGPGTRLTVL.

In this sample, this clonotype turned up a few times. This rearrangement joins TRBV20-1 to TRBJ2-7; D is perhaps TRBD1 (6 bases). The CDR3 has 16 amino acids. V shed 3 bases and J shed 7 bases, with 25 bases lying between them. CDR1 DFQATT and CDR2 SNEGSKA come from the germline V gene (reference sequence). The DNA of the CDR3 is TGCAGTGCTAGTTGGAGTGAGGGGAGACAGGCCAATGAGCAGTACTTC. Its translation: CSASWSEGRQANEQYF.

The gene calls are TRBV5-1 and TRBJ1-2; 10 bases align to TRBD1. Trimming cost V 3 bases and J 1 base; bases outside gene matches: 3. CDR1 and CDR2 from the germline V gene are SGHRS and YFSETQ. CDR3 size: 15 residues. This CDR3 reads CASSSGTGVNYGYTF. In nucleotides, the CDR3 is TGCGCCAGCAGCTCCGGGACAGGGGTTAACTATGGCTACACCTTC.

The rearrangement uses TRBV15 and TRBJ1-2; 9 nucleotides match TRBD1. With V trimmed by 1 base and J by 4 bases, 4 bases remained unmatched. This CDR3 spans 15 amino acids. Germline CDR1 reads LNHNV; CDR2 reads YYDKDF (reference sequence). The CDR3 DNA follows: TGTGCCACCAGCAGAGTCGGGACAGGGCTCTATGGCTACACCTTC. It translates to CATSRVGTGLYGYTF.

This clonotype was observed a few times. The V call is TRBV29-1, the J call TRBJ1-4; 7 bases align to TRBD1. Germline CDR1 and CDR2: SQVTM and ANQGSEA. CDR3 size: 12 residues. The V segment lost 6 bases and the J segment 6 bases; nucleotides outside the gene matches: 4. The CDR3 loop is CSVTGTDEKLFF. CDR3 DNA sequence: TGCAGCGTAACCGGGACAGATGAAAAACTGTTTTTT. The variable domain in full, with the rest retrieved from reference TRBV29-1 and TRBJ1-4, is SAVISQKPSRDICQRGTSLTIQCQVDSQVTMMFWYRQQPGQSLTLIATANQGSEATYESGFVIDKFPISRPNLTFSTLTVSNMSPEDSSIYLCSVTGTDEKLFFGSGTQLSVL.

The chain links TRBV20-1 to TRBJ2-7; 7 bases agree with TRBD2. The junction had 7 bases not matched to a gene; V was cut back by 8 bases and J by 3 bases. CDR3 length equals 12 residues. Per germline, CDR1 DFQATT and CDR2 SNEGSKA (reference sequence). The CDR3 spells CSTSSGVYEQYF. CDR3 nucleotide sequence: TGCAGTACATCTAGCGGTGTCTACGAGCAGTACTTC.